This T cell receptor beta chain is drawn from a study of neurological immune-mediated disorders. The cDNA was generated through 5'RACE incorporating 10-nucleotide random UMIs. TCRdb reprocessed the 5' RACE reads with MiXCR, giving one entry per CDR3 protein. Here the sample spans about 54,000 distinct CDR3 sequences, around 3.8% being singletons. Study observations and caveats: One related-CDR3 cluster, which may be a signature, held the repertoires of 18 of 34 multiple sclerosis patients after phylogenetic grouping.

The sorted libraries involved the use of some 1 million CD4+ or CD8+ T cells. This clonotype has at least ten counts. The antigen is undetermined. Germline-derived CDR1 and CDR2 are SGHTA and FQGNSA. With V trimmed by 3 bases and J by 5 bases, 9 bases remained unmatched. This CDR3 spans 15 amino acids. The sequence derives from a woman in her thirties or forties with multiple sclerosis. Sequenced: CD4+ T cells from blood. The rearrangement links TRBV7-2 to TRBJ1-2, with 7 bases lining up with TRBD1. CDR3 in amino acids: CASSFSAGGNYGYTF. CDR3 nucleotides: TGTGCCAGCAGCTTTTCGGCAGGGGGTAATTATGGCTACACCTTC.